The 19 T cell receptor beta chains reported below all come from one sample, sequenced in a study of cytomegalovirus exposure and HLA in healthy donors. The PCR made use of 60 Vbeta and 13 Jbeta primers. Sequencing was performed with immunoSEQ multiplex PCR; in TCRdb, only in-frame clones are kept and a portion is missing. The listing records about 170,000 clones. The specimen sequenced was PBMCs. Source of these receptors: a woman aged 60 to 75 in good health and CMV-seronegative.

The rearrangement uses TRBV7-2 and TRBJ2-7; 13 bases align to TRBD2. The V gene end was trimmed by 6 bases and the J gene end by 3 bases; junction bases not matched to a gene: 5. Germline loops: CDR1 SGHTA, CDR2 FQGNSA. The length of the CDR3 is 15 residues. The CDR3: CASRLGLAGFYEQYF. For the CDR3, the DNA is TGTGCCAGCAGATTGGGACTAGCGGGGTTCTACGAGCAGTACTTC.

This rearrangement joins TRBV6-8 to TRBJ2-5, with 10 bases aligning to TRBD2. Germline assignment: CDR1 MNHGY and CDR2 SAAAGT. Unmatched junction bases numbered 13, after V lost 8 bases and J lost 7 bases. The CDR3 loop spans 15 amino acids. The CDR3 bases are TGTGCCAGCTTAAGGGCTAGCGGGAGACGGGGGACCCAGTACTTC. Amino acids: CASLRASGRRGTQYF.

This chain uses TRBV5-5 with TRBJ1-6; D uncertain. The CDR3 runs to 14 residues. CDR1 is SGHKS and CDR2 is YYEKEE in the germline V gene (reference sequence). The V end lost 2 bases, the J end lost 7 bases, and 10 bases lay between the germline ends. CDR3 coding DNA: TGTGCCAGCAGCTTTTTGCAGTCAAATTCACCCCTCCACTTT. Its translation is CASSFLQSNSPLHF.

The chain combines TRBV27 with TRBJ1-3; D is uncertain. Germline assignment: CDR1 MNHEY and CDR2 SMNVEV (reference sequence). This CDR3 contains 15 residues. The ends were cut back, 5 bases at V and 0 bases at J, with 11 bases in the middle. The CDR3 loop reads CASSALSSSGNTIYF. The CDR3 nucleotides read TGTGCCAGCAGTGCCCTCTCCAGCTCTGGAAACACCATATATTTT.

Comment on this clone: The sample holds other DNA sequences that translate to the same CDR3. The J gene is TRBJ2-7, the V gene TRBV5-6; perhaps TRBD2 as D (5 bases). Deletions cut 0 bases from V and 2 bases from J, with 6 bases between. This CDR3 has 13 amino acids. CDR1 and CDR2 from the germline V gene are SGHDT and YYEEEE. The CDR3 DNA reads TGTGCCAGCAGCTTGGCCGGGACCTACGAGCAGTACTTC. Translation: CASSLAGTYEQYF.

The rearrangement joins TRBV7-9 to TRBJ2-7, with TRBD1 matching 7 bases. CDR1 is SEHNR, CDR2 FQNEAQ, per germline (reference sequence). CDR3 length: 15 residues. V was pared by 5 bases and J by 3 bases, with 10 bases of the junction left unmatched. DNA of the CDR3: TGTGCCAGCAGCCCAGGGTCCTCAGGGGGCTACGAGCAGTACTTC. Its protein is CASSPGSSGGYEQYF.

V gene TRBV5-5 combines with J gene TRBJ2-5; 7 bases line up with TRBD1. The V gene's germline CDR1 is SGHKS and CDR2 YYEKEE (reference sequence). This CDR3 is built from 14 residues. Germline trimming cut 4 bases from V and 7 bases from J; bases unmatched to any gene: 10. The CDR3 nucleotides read TGTGCCAGCAGCGACCCGGGACAGCAACTGACCCAGTACTTC. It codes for CASSDPGQQLTQYF.

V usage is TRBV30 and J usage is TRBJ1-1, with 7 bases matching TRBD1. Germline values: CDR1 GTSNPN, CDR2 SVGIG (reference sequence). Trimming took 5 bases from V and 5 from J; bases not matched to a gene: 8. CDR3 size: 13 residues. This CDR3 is CAWLRQGRTEAFF. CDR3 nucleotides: TGTGCCTGGCTCCGACAGGGAAGGACTGAAGCTTTCTTT.

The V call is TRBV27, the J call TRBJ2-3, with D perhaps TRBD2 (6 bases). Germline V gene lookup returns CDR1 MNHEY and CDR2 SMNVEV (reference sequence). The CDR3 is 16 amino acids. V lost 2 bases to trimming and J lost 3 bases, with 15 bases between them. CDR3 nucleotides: TGTGCCAGCAGTTTAGGGCCGGGTAGCGGTACAGATACGCAGTATTTT. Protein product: CASSLGPGSGTDTQYF.

The CDR3: CASDAGGLTDTQYF. The CDR3 nucleotides are TGTGCCAGCGATGCGGGGGGTCTCACAGATACGCAGTATTTT. The J gene is TRBJ2-3, the V gene TRBV4-2; 8 nucleotides line up with TRBD2. Germline loops: CDR1 LGHNA, CDR2 YNFKEQ. The ends lost 8 bases at V and 2 bases at J; junction bases unmatched: 6. The CDR3 is 14 amino acids.

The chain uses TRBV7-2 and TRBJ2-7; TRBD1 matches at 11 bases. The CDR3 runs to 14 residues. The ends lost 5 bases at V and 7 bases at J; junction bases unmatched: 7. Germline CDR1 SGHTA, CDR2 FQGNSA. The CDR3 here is CASSVGQGAGEQYF. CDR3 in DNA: TGTGCCAGCAGCGTAGGACAGGGGGCGGGTGAGCAGTACTTC.

CDR3: CAISDGTSLNTGELFF. The CDR3 DNA reads TGTGCCATCAGTGACGGGACTAGCCTAAACACCGGGGAGCTGTTTTTT. This chain connects TRBV10-3 to TRBJ2-2; TRBD2 aligns across 9 bases. In germline, CDR1 is ENHRY, CDR2 SYGVKD. The length of the CDR3 is 16 residues. Trimming removed 3 bases from V and 2 bases from J; junction bases left unmatched: 4.

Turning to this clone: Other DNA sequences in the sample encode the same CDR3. CDR3 amino acids: CASSEQGNYGYTF. In nucleotides, the CDR3 is TGTGCCAGCAGTGAACAGGGAAACTATGGCTACACCTTC. The chain joins TRBV2 to TRBJ1-2; a weak D match, TRBD1 (5 bases). The CDR3 contains 13 residues. Trimming took off 2 bases at V and 2 bases at J, with 6 bases between the two ends. The V gene's germline CDR1 is SNHLY and CDR2 FYNNEI.

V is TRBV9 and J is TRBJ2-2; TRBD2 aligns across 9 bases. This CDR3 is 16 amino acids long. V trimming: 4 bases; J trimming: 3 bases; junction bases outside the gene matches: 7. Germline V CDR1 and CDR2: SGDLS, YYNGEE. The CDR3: CASSPRGGRDTGELFF. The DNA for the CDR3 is TGTGCCAGCAGCCCCCGGGGCGGGAGGGACACCGGGGAGCTGTTTTTT.

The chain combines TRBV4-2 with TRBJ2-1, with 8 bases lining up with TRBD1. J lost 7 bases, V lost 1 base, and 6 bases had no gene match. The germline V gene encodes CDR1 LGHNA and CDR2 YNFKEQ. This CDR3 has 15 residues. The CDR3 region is CASSQGQGIENEQFF. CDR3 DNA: TGTGCCAGCAGCCAAGGACAGGGGATTGAAAATGAGCAGTTCTTC.

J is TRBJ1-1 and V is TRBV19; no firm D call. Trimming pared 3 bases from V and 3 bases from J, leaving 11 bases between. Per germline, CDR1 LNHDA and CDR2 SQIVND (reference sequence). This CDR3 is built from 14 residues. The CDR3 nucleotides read TGTGCCAGTAGTATCTCCGGGGTGGACACTGAAGCTTTCTTT. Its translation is CASSISGVDTEAFF. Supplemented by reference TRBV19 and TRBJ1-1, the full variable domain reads DGGITQSPKYLFRKEGQNVTLSCEQNLNHDAMYWYRQDPGQGLRLIYYSQIVNDFQKGDIAEGYSVSREKKESFPLTVTSAQKNPTAFYLCASSISGVDTEAFFGQGTRLTVV.

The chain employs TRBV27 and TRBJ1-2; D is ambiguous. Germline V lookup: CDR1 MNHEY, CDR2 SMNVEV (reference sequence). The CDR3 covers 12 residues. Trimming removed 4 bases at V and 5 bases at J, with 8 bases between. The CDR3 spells CASSSFGYGYTF. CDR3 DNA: TGTGCCAGCAGTTCCTTCGGGTATGGCTACACCTTC.

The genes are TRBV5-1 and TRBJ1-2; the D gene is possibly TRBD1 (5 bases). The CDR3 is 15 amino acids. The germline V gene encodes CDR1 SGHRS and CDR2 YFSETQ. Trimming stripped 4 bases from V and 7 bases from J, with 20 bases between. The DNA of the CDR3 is TGCGCCAGCAGCCCGGGATGGGGGAGGGGTTCTGGCTACACCTTC. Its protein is CASSPGWGRGSGYTF.

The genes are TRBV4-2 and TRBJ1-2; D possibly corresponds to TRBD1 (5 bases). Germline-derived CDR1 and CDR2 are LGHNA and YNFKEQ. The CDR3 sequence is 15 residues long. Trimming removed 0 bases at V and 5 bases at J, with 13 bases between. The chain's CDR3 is CASSQDRGKGYGYTF. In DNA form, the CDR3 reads TGTGCCAGCAGCCAAGATCGGGGGAAGGGGTATGGCTACACCTTC.